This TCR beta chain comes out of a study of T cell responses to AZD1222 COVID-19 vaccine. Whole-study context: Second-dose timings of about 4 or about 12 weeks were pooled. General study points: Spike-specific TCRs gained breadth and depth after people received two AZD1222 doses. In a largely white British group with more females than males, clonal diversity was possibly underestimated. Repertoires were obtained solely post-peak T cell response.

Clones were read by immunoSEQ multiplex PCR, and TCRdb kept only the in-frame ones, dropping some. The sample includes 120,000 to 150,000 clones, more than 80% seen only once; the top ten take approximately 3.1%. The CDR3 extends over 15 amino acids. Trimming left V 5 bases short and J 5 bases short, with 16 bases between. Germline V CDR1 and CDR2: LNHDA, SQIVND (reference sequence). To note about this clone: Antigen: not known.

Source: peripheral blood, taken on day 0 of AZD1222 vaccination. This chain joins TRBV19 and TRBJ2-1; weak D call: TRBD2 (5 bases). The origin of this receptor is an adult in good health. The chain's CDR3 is CASSPTPGRDNEQFF. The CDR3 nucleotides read TGTGCCAGTAGTCCTACCCCGGGGAGAGACAATGAGCAGTTCTTC.